This TCR beta chain was sequenced in a study of CXCR3-negative and CXCR3-positive naive CD8 T cells. At the level of the study: For each library, about 1.5 +/- 0.3 million TRB reads were obtained, some 130 million in total. Study outcomes and limitations: For naive cells, CXCR3-negative and CXCR3-positive subsets had similar TRBV-TRBJ usage; for memory cells, usage differed. TRB CDR3s were more hydrophobic in CXCR3-positive than in CXCR3-negative naive cells.

UMI-labeled 5' RACE TRB cDNA libraries were prepared from the cells. From the 5' RACE reads, TCRdb lists one entry per CDR3 protein and no DNA. The record lists 50,000 to 60,000 distinct CDR3 sequences, of which the ten most abundant hold 0.42%. Germline V gives CDR1 MNHEY, CDR2 SVGAGI. The CDR3 contains 16 residues. To note about this clonotype: Its antigen is not known.

The sequencing sample was made of naive CXCR3- CD8+ T cells from blood. As to subset: CD45RO-CCR7+CD27+CD95- naive CD8+ T cells lacking CXCR3 (TNR3-). The chain carries TRBV6-5 and TRBJ1-4; the TCRdb call, TRBD1, lacks DNA for checking. This TCR was sampled from a human donor in good health. Some clones in this sample may be carry-over from other donors' samples. This CDR3 is CASSLDRPRWNEKLFF.